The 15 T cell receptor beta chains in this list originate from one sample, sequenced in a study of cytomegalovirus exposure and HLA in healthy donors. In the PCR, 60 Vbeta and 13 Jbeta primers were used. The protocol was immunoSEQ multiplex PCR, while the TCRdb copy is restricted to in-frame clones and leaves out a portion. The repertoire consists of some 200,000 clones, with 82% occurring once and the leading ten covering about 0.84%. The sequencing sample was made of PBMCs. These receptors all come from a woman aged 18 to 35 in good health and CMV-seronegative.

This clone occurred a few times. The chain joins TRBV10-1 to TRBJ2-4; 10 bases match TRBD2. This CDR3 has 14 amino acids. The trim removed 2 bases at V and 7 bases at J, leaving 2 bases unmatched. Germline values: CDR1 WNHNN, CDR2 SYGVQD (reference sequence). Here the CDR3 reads CASSESGGANIQYF. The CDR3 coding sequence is TGCGCCAGCAGTGAGAGCGGGGGGGCGAACATTCAGTACTTC.

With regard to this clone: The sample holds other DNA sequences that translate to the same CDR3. CDR3 sequence reads: CASSVGGLGTDTQYF. The CDR3 DNA follows: TGTGCCAGCAGCGTGGGGGGGCTGGGCACAGATACGCAGTATTTT. This chain uses TRBV9 with TRBJ2-3; tentatively, D is TRBD2 (7 bases). The V end lost 2 bases, the J end lost 1 base, and 11 bases lay between the germline ends. The CDR3 is 15 residues long. The germline CDR1 and CDR2 sequences are SGDLS and YYNGEE.

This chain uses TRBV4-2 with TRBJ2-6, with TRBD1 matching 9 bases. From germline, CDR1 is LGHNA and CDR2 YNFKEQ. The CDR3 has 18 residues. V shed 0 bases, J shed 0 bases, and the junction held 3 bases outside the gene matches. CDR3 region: CASSQEGQGASGANVLTF. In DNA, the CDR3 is TGTGCCAGCAGCCAAGAGGGACAGGGCGCCTCTGGGGCCAACGTCCTGACTTTC.

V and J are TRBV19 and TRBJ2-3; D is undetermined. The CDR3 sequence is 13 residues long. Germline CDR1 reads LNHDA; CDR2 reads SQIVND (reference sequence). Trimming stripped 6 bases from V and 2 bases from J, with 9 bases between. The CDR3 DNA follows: TGTGCCAGTAGCCCCTCCCTCACAGATACGCAGTATTTT. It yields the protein CASSPSLTDTQYF. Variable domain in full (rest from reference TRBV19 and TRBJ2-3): DGGITQSPKYLFRKEGQNVTLSCEQNLNHDAMYWYRQDPGQGLRLIYYSQIVNDFQKGDIAEGYSVSREKKESFPLTVTSAQKNPTAFYLCASSPSLTDTQYFGPGTRLTVL.

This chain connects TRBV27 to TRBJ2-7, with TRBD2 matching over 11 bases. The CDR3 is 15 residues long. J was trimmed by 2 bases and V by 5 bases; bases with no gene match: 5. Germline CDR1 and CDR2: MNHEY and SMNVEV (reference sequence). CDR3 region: CASSATTSGTYEQYF. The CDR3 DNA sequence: TGTGCCAGCAGTGCGACGACTAGCGGGACCTACGAGCAGTACTTC.

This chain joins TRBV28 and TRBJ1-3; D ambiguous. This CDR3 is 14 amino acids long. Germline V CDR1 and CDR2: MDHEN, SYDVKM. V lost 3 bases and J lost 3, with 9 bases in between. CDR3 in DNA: TGTGCCAGCAGTTTCCCTAATGGTGGAAACACCATATATTTT. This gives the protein CASSFPNGGNTIYF.

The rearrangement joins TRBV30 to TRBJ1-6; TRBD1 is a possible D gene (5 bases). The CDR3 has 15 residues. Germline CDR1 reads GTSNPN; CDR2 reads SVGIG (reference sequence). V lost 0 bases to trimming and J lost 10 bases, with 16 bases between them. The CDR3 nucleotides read TGTGCCTGGAGTGTAAAGGCAGGGTATCGATCACCCCTCCACTTT. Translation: CAWSVKAGYRSPLHF. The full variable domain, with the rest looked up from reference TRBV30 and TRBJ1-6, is SQTIHQWPATLVQPVGSPLSLECTVEGTSNPNLYWYRQAAGRGLQLLFYSVGIGQISSEVPQNLSASRPQDRQFILSSKKLLLSDSGFYLCAWSVKAGYRSPLHFGNGTRLTVT.

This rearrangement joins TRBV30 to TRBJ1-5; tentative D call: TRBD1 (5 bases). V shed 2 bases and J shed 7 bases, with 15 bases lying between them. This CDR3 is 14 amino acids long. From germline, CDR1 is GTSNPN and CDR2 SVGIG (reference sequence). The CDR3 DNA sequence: TGTGCCTGGAGTAGTACAGGTCATCGACAGCCCCAGCATTTT. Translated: CAWSSTGHRQPQHF.

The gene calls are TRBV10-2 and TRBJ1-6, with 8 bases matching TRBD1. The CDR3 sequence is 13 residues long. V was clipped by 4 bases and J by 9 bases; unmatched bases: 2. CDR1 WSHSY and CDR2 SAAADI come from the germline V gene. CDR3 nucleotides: TGCGCCAGCAGTGGACAGGGGATTTCACCCCTCCACTTT. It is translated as CASSGQGISPLHF.

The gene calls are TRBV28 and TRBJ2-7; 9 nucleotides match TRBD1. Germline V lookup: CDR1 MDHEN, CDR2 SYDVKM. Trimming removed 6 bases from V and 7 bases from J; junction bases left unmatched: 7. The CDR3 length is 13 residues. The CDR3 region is CASRPGTGYEQYF. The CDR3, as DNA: TGTGCCAGCAGACCTGGGACAGGGTATGAGCAGTACTTC.

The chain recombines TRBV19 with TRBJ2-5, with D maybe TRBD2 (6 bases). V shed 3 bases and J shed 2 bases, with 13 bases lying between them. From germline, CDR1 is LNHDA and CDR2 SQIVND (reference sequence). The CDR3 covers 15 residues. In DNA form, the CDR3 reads TGTGCCAGTAGTATTGGGGGGACCATACAAGAGACCCAGTACTTC. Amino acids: CASSIGGTIQETQYF. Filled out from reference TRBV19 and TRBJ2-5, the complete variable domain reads DGGITQSPKYLFRKEGQNVTLSCEQNLNHDAMYWYRQDPGQGLRLIYYSQIVNDFQKGDIAEGYSVSREKKESFPLTVTSAQKNPTAFYLCASSIGGTIQETQYFGPGTRLLVL.

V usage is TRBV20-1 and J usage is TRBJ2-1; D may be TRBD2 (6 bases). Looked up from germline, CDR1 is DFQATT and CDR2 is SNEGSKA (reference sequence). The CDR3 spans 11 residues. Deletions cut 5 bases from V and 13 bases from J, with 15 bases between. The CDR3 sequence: CSARDWSSQFF. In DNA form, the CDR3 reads TGCAGTGCTCGGGACTGGAGTTCACAGTTCTTC.

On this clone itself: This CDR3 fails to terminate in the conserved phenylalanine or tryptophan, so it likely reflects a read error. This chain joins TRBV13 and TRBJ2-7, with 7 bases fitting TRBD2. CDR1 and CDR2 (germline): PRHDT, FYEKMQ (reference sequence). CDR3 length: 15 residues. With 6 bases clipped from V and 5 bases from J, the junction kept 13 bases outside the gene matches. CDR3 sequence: CASRPIAGKLNEQYS. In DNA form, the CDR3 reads TGTGCCAGCAGACCTATAGCGGGTAAATTGAACGAGCAGTACTCC.

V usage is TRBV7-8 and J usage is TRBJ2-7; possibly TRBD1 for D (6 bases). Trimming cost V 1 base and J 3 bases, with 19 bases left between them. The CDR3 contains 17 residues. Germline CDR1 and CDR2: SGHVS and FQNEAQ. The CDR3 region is CASSLDYRQAGLYEQYF. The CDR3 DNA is TGTGCCAGCAGCTTAGATTATCGACAGGCCGGGCTCTACGAGCAGTACTTC.

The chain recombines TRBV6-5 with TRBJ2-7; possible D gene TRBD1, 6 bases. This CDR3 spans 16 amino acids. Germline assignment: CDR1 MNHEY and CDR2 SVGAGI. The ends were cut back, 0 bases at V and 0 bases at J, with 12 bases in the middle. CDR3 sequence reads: CASSYSHRALSYEQYF. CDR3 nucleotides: TGTGCCAGCAGTTACTCGCACAGGGCCCTCTCCTACGAGCAGTACTTC.